What follows are 8 T cell receptor beta chains derived from one specimen sequenced in a study of blood T cell repertoires in COVID-19. Using immunoSEQ multiplex PCR, the repertoire was profiled, and TCRdb retains in-frame clones only, with some absent. The sample has 200,000 to 250,000 clones, around 82% seen once. Sequenced input: peripheral blood. The receptors originated from a man aged 50 or older with active or convalescent COVID-19.

The gene calls are TRBV27 and TRBJ2-1; 9 positions agree with TRBD2. The CDR3 extends over 15 amino acids. V dropped 0 bases and J dropped 10; count of bases not matched to a gene: 7. Germline-derived CDR1 and CDR2 are MNHEY and SMNVEV (reference sequence). The CDR3 loop is CASSLSAGGPGEQFF. CDR3 sequence (DNA): TGTGCCAGCAGTTTATCCGCGGGAGGGCCCGGGGAGCAGTTCTTC.

J is TRBJ1-3 and V is TRBV27; 8 nucleotides match TRBD1. Unmatched junction bases numbered 6, after V lost 0 bases and J lost 5 bases. The CDR3 is made up of 16 amino acids. Looked up from germline, CDR1 is MNHEY and CDR2 is SMNVEV (reference sequence). Written as DNA, the CDR3 is TGTGCCAGCAGTTTATCGGGCCAGGGGGCGAGAAACACCATATATTTT. The encoded protein is CASSLSGQGARNTIYF.

The genes are TRBV19 and TRBJ1-5, with a possible D match to TRBD1 (6 bases). The CDR3 runs to 15 residues. Germline loops: CDR1 LNHDA, CDR2 SQIVND (reference sequence). Trimming took off 4 bases at V and 4 bases at J, with 14 bases between the two ends. CDR3 sequence: CASSRNRDRNQPQHF. The DNA for the CDR3 is TGTGCCAGTAGTAGGAACAGGGACCGGAATCAGCCCCAGCATTTT.

The rearrangement links TRBV12-3 or TRBV12-4 to TRBJ2-1, with D possibly TRBD1 on 6 matching bases. The CDR3 loop spans 12 amino acids. V was pared by 7 bases and J by 8 bases, with 12 bases between. The CDR3, as DNA: TGTGCCAGCACCAGGACAGATTATGAGCAGTTCTTC. Encoded protein: CASTRTDYEQFF.

This sequence joins TRBV2 and TRBJ1-2, with D perhaps TRBD1 (6 bases). The CDR3 is 15 amino acids. The V and J ends lost 4 bases and 2 bases respectively, with 14 bases between them. The germline CDR1 and CDR2 sequences are SNHLY and FYNNEI. The CDR3: CASSGTTRGNYGYTF. The CDR3 DNA sequence: TGTGCCAGCAGTGGTACGACCAGGGGAAACTATGGCTACACCTTC.

The chain has TRBV3-1 (or the pseudogene TRBV3-2) and TRBJ2-3, with TRBD1 matching over 8 bases. CDR1 is LGHDT, CDR2 YNNKEL, per germline (reference sequence). V was pared by 4 bases and J by 2 bases, with 5 bases of the junction left unmatched. There are 15 residues in the CDR3. CDR3 nucleotides: TGTGCCAGCAGCCTCCGACAGGGGCTCACAGATACGCAGTATTTT. Protein product: CASSLRQGLTDTQYF.

The V call is TRBV18, the J call TRBJ2-7, with 13 bases identical to TRBD2. The CDR3 spans 16 residues. The V gene end was trimmed by 3 bases and the J gene end by 1 base; junction bases not matched to a gene: 3. Germline V lookup: CDR1 KGHSH, CDR2 LQKENI. The DNA of the CDR3 is TGTGCCAGCTCACCGTTGGGACTAGCGGGATCCTACGAGCAGTACTTC. Residues: CASSPLGLAGSYEQYF. Full variable domain (missing parts from reference TRBV18 and TRBJ2-7): NAGVMQNPRHLVRRRGQEARLRCSPMKGHSHVYWYRQLPEEGLKFMVYLQKENIIDESGMPKERFSAEFPKEGPSILRIQQVVRGDSAAYFCASSPLGLAGSYEQYFGPGTRLTVT.

V is TRBV18 and J is TRBJ1-2, with TRBD1 as a possible D gene (5 bases). CDR1 is KGHSH, CDR2 LQKENI, per germline. V lost 6 bases and J lost 5, with 19 bases in between. The CDR3 covers 15 residues. The chain's CDR3 is CASSQNLQAIYGYTF. The CDR3 nucleotides read TGTGCCAGCTCTCAAAATCTACAGGCGATTTATGGCTACACCTTC. The full variable domain, its missing parts supplied by reference TRBV18 and TRBJ1-2, is NAGVMQNPRHLVRRRGQEARLRCSPMKGHSHVYWYRQLPEEGLKFMVYLQKENIIDESGMPKERFSAEFPKEGPSILRIQQVVRGDSAAYFCASSQNLQAIYGYTFGSGTRLTVV.